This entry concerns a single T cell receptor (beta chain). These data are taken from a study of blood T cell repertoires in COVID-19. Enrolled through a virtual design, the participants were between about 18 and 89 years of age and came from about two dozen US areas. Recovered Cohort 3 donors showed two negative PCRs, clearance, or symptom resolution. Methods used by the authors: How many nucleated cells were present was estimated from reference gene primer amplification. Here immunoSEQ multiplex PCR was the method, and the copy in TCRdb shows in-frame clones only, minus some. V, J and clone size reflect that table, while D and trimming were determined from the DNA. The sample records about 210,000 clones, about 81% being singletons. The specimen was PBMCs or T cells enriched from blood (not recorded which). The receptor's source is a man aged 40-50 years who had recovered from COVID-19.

The chain's CDR3 is CASSLLLAASTGEQYF. For the CDR3, the DNA is TGTGCCAGTAGCTTACTACTAGCCGCCAGCACCGGGGAGCAGTACTTC. The J gene is TRBJ2-7, the V gene TRBV19; the D gene is possibly TRBD2 (6 bases). CDR1 and CDR2 from the germline V gene are LNHDA and SQIVND (reference sequence). The CDR3 covers 16 residues. Trimming took off 6 bases at V and 7 bases at J, with 25 bases between the two ends. The variable domain in full, completed from reference TRBV19 and TRBJ2-7, reads DGGITQSPKYLFRKEGQNVTLSCEQNLNHDAMYWYRQDPGQGLRLIYYSQIVNDFQKGDIAEGYSVSREKKESFPLTVTSAQKNPTAFYLCASSLLLAASTGEQYFGPGTRLTVT.